This entry concerns a single T cell receptor (beta chain). Its antigen remains unidentified. This entry is derived from a study of radiotherapy plus CTLA-4 blockade in lung cancer. Overall study context: Disease control was present in 30% to 40% of patients, and objective responses in around 20%.

Unmatched junction bases numbered 7, after V lost 5 bases and J lost 3 bases. The CDR3 contains 15 residues. Germline CDR1 is MGHDK and CDR2 is SYGVNS. This table comes from immunoSEQ multiplex PCR, and its TCRdb copy is limited to in-frame clones, with some not included. The sample yields around 99,000 clones, about 86% seen once. General study points: After treatment with radiotherapy plus ipilimumab, TCR clones that came from the tumor expanded in blood.

The receptor was derived from a human donor with non-small cell lung cancer that progressed on radiotherapy plus ipilimumab. V and J are TRBV25-1 and TRBJ2-5; 9 bases line up with TRBD2. The sample consisted of peripheral blood, taken from a patient treated with radiotherapy plus ipilimumab. CDR3 in amino acids: CASSQPSGMKETQYF. DNA of the CDR3: TGTGCCAGCAGTCAACCTAGCGGGATGAAAGAGACCCAGTACTTC.